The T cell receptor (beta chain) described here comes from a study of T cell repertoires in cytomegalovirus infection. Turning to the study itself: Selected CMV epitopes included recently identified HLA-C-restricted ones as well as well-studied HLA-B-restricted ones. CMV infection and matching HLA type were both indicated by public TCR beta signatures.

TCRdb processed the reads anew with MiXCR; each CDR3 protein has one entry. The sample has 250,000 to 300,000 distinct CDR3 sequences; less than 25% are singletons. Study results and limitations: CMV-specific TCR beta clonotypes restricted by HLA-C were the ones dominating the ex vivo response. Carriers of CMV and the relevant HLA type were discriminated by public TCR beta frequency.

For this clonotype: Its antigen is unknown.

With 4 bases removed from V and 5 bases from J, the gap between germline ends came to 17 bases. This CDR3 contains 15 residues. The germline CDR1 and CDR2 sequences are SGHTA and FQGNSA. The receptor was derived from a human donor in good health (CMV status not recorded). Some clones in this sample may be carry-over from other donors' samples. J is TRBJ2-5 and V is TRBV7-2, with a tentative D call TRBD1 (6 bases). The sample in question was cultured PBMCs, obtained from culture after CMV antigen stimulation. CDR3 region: CASSSGQLIGETQYF. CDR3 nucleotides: TGTGCCAGCAGCTCCGGACAGCTCATAGGGGAGACCCAGTACTTC. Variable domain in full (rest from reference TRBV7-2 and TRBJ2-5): GAGVSQSPSNKVTEKGKDVELRCDPISGHTALYWYRQSLGQGLEFLIYFQGNSAPDKSGLPSDRFSAERTGGSVSTLTIQRTQQEDSAVYLCASSSGQLIGETQYFGPGTRLLVL.